These 29 T cell receptor beta chains were sequenced from one sample in a study of blood T cell repertoires in COVID-19. TCRdb's table, derived via immunoSEQ multiplex PCR, lists solely in-frame clones and lacks some. The sample has more than 150,000 clones; about 90% are singletons. Sequencing was done on a sample of peripheral blood. Source of these receptors: a woman aged 70-85 years with acute or convalescent COVID-19.

V gene TRBV10-3 combines with J gene TRBJ1-1; TRBD1 matches at 8 bases. Losses at the gene ends were 2 bases for V and 6 bases for J; bases not matched to a gene: 14. The CDR3 has 17 amino acids. The germline V gene encodes CDR1 ENHRY and CDR2 SYGVKD. CDR3: CAISEDRTGGPGAEAFF. The CDR3 DNA sequence: TGTGCCATCAGTGAGGACAGAACAGGGGGTCCGGGCGCTGAAGCTTTCTTT.

The V gene is TRBV10-3, the J gene TRBJ2-3; TRBD2 matches 7 bases. In germline, CDR1 is ENHRY, CDR2 SYGVKD. Germline trimming cut 10 bases from V and 2 bases from J; bases unmatched to any gene: 3. The CDR3 loop spans 12 amino acids. CDR3 sequence reads: CATRGDTDTQYF. The CDR3 nucleotides read TGTGCCACCCGGGGGGACACAGATACGCAGTATTTT.

This clone has just one count. J is TRBJ2-7 and V is TRBV6-2 or TRBV6-3; 8 bases align to TRBD1. This CDR3 spans 15 amino acids. With V trimmed by 2 bases and J by 2 bases, 5 bases remained unmatched. In germline, CDR1 is MNHEY, CDR2 SVGEGT. CDR3 in DNA: TGTGCCAGCAGTTACCTTACAGGGGGGCCCTACGAGCAGTACTTC. This translates into CASSYLTGGPYEQYF.

This chain connects TRBV19 to TRBJ2-1; 8 bases map to TRBD2. The CDR3 is made up of 19 amino acids. Germline CDR1 LNHDA, CDR2 SQIVND (reference sequence). The V segment lost 5 bases and the J segment 5 bases; nucleotides outside the gene matches: 20. CDR3 in amino acids: CASSFGLFLKREQNNEQFF. Here the CDR3 DNA reads TGTGCCAGTAGTTTCGGGTTGTTCCTAAAGCGGGAGCAAAACAATGAGCAGTTCTTC.

The chain has TRBV12-3 or TRBV12-4 and TRBJ1-1; weak D call: TRBD1 (5 bases). This CDR3 region has 12 residues. Trimming stripped 3 bases from V and 7 bases from J, with 9 bases between. Here the CDR3 DNA reads TGTGCCAGCAGTTTGGGGGGGGGTGAAGCTTTCTTT. Amino acid sequence: CASSLGGGEAFF.

The rearrangement uses TRBV6-5 and TRBJ2-5; D perhaps matches TRBD1 (5 bases). The CDR3 totals 12 residues. The germline V gene has CDR1 MNHEY and CDR2 SVGAGI. V was pared by 6 bases and J by 14 bases, with 19 bases between. CDR3 region: CASRMGQGADYF. CDR3 DNA: TGTGCCAGCAGGATGGGGCAGGGTGCTGATTACTTC.

J is TRBJ1-1 and V is TRBV7-2; 7 nucleotides line up with TRBD1. The CDR3 loop spans 16 amino acids. Germline-derived CDR1 and CDR2 are SGHTA and FQGNSA. The trim removed 5 bases at V and 1 base at J, leaving 10 bases unmatched. CDR3 sequence: CASSIDRASRNTEAFF. CDR3 DNA: TGTGCCAGCAGCATAGACAGGGCTTCCCGGAACACTGAAGCTTTCTTT. Filled out from reference TRBV7-2 and TRBJ1-1, the complete variable domain reads GAGVSQSPSNKVTEKGKDVELRCDPISGHTALYWYRQSLGQGLEFLIYFQGNSAPDKSGLPSDRFSAERTGGSVSTLTIQRTQQEDSAVYLCASSIDRASRNTEAFFGQGTRLTVV.

This rearrangement joins TRBV7-2 to TRBJ2-7; 11 nucleotides match TRBD2. Germline-derived CDR1 and CDR2 are SGHTA and FQGNSA. CDR3 length equals 16 residues. V lost 5 bases and J lost 2; bases outside the gene matches: 8. CDR3 protein: CASSPRLAGLTYEQYF. CDR3 nucleotide sequence: TGTGCCAGCAGCCCCAGACTAGCGGGGCTGACCTACGAGCAGTACTTC.

The V and J genes are TRBV28 and TRBJ2-5, with D hard to call. Deletions cut 0 bases from V and 1 base from J, with 6 bases between. The CDR3 is made up of 14 amino acids. Germline V gene data show CDR1 as MDHEN and CDR2 as SYDVKM. CDR3 nucleotides: TGTGCCAGCAGTTTATGGCCCAGCCAAGAGACCCAGTACTTC. Amino acids: CASSLWPSQETQYF.

The chain is built from TRBV5-6 and TRBJ2-7; TRBD1 might be the D (7 bases). V was clipped by 4 bases and J by 4 bases, with 18 bases between them. Germline V gives CDR1 SGHDT, CDR2 YYEEEE. The CDR3 spans 15 residues. The chain's CDR3 is CASSGTSAGGYEQYF. As DNA, the CDR3 is TGTGCCAGCAGCGGGACTTCGGCAGGGGGTTACGAGCAGTACTTC.

The V and J genes are TRBV6-5 and TRBJ1-6; 7 positions agree with TRBD1. V lost 2 bases and J lost 7; bases outside the gene matches: 8. Germline loops: CDR1 MNHEY, CDR2 SVGAGI. The length of the CDR3 is 16 residues. The CDR3 sequence is CASSYPPGQRNSPLHF. The CDR3 DNA reads TGTGCCAGCAGTTACCCGCCGGGACAGAGGAATTCACCCCTCCACTTT.

This chain joins TRBV18 and TRBJ2-5; 7 nucleotides match TRBD1. This CDR3 is built from 14 residues. Germline lookup yields CDR1 KGHSH and CDR2 LQKENI. Trimming at V came to 3 bases and at J to 3 bases, leaving 4 bases not matched to a gene. CDR3 DNA sequence: TGTGCCAGCTCACCGGACAGGAACAAAGAGACCCAGTACTTC. Its translation: CASSPDRNKETQYF.

The chain is built from TRBV15 and TRBJ2-3, with a tentative D call TRBD1 (5 bases). The CDR3 extends over 13 amino acids. In germline, CDR1 is LNHNV, CDR2 YYDKDF (reference sequence). The V and J ends lost 6 bases and 5 bases respectively, with 12 bases between them. CDR3 protein: CATRQETKDTQYF. The CDR3 nucleotides read TGTGCCACCAGACAGGAGACAAAAGATACGCAGTATTTT.

V is TRBV7-6 and J is TRBJ2-2, with TRBD2 matching 8 bases. Germline V CDR1 and CDR2: SGHVS, FNYEAQ. Trimming removed 3 bases from V and 4 bases from J; junction bases left unmatched: 7. The CDR3 is made up of 16 amino acids. The CDR3 loop is CASSLRREGGTGELFF. CDR3 nucleotide sequence: TGTGCCAGCAGCTTGCGACGGGAGGGCGGCACCGGGGAGCTGTTTTTT.

The chain employs TRBV18 and TRBJ2-7, with a possible D match to TRBD1 (6 bases). Trimming cost V 3 bases and J 6 bases, with 15 bases left between them. The germline CDR1 and CDR2 sequences are KGHSH and LQKENI. This CDR3 has 14 residues. The CDR3 DNA follows: TGTGCCAGCTCACCTGGCAGGGGTAATGGCGAGCAGTACTTC. This sequence encodes CASSPGRGNGEQYF.

This chain links TRBV2 with TRBJ1-1; D perhaps matches TRBD1 (6 bases). The CDR3 loop spans 14 amino acids. The germline CDR1 and CDR2 sequences are SNHLY and FYNNEI. Trimming stripped 4 bases from V and 1 base from J, with 10 bases between. The CDR3 loop is CASSGQAGNTEAFF. CDR3 nucleotide sequence: TGTGCCAGCAGTGGACAGGCGGGGAACACTGAAGCTTTCTTT.

The chain joins TRBV30 to TRBJ1-2; D uncertain. V was trimmed by 2 bases and J by 8 bases, leaving 12 bases between them. Germline lookup yields CDR1 GTSNPN and CDR2 SVGIG (reference sequence). The CDR3 length is 12 residues. This CDR3 reads CAWSFTVGGYTF. CDR3 bases: TGTGCCTGGAGTTTTACAGTTGGGGGCTACACCTTC.

The chain couples TRBV27 to TRBJ1-1; 10 bases are shared with TRBD1. The length of the CDR3 is 14 residues. Trimming cost V 6 bases and J 11 bases; bases outside gene matches: 12. Germline V gene lookup returns CDR1 MNHEY and CDR2 SMNVEV (reference sequence). The CDR3 loop reads CASRPAGTGVGAFF. In DNA, the CDR3 is TGTGCCAGCAGACCTGCCGGGACAGGGGTTGGTGCTTTCTTT.

The rearrangement uses TRBV6-1 and TRBJ1-5; 8 bases align to TRBD1. This CDR3 spans 14 amino acids. Trimming cost V 2 bases and J 7 bases; bases outside gene matches: 4. Germline V CDR1 and CDR2: MNHNS, SASEGT. The DNA of the CDR3 is TGTGCCAGCAGTGAACAGGGGGCACAACAGCCCCAGCATTTT. Translating it yields CASSEQGAQQPQHF.

The V gene is TRBV27, the J gene TRBJ2-7, with D possibly being TRBD1 (6 bases). With 6 bases removed from V and 5 bases from J, the gap between germline ends came to 14 bases. The CDR3 contains 13 residues. Germline CDR1 and CDR2: MNHEY and SMNVEV (reference sequence). This chain's CDR3 is CASRPGGQNEQYF. CDR3 coding DNA: TGTGCCAGCAGGCCCGGCGGACAGAACGAGCAGTACTTC.

This chain links TRBV27 with TRBJ1-6; 7 bases fit TRBD1. The CDR3 runs 15 residues. V lost 7 bases to trimming and J lost 4 bases; unmatched junction nucleotides: 7. CDR1 is MNHEY and CDR2 is SMNVEV in the germline V gene (reference sequence). CDR3 DNA: TGTGCCAGCACTCCAGGGGGGCAATATAATTCACCCCTCCACTTT. It translates to CASTPGGQYNSPLHF.

This chain links TRBV5-1 with TRBJ1-6; 8 nucleotides align to TRBD1. CDR3 length: 14 residues. The V gene end was trimmed by 1 base and the J gene end by 6 bases; junction bases not matched to a gene: 0. CDR1 is SGHRS and CDR2 is YFSETQ in the germline V gene. CDR3 bases: TGCGCCAGCAGCTTGACAGGGGGTAATTCACCCCTCCACTTT. It translates to CASSLTGGNSPLHF.

This chain joins TRBV19 and TRBJ1-5; the D is unclear. The V end lost 3 bases, the J end lost 2 bases, and 11 bases lay between the germline ends. The CDR3 spans 15 residues. Germline assignment: CDR1 LNHDA and CDR2 SQIVND (reference sequence). In DNA, the CDR3 is TGTGCCAGTAGTATGGCAGGTTCTGGCAATCAGCCCCAGCATTTT. It specifies CASSMAGSGNQPQHF.

A remark on this clone: Compared with germline, one end of the junction differs, possibly owing to a read error. The gene calls are TRBV28 and TRBJ1-2; D may be TRBD1 (6 bases). Germline values: CDR1 MDHEN, CDR2 SYDVKM. This CDR3 region has 13 residues. The CDR3: CASSPRGFYGYIF. The DNA of the CDR3 is TGTGCCAGCAGTCCCAGGGGTTTCTATGGCTACATCTTC.

The V and J genes are TRBV5-1 and TRBJ2-3, with 11 nucleotides matching TRBD1. CDR1 SGHRS and CDR2 YFSETQ come from the germline V gene. The length of the CDR3 is 17 residues. V shed 2 bases, J shed 4 bases, and the junction held 9 bases outside the gene matches. The CDR3 sequence is CASSLDRTGGGADTQYF. The CDR3 DNA reads as TGCGCCAGCAGCTTAGATAGGACAGGGGGCGGTGCAGATACGCAGTATTTT.

CDR3 loop: CAVGLAGYNEQFF. For the CDR3, the DNA is TGTGCTGTGGGACTAGCGGGTTACAATGAGCAGTTCTTC. The rearrangement uses TRBV7-2 and TRBJ2-1; 12 nucleotides line up with TRBD2. This CDR3 is built from 13 residues. The germline V gene encodes CDR1 SGHTA and CDR2 FQGNSA.

CDR3 sequence (DNA): TGTGCCAGCAGTGAAGGGACCGGACAGGGGCCCGGGGAGCTGTTTTTT. This codes for CASSEGTGQGPGELFF. The rearrangement links TRBV2 to TRBJ2-2; 9 nucleotides agree with TRBD1. Germline V gene data show CDR1 as SNHLY and CDR2 as FYNNEI. The CDR3 consists of 16 residues. After removal of 1 base from V and 6 bases from J, the junction contained 6 bases not matched to a gene. Drawing the rest from reference TRBV2 and TRBJ2-2, the complete variable domain is EPEVTQTPSHQVTQMGQEVILRCVPISNHLYFYWYRQILGQKVEFLVSFYNNEISEKSEIFDDQFSVERPDGSNFTLKIRSTKLEDSAMYFCASSEGTGQGPGELFFGEGSRLTVL.

The chain uses TRBV25-1 and TRBJ2-1; maybe TRBD1 (5 bases). Trimming removed 10 bases at V and 0 bases at J, with 13 bases between. This CDR3 is 14 amino acids long. Per germline, CDR1 MGHDK and CDR2 SYGVNS. Here the CDR3 reads CATSPDSSYNEQFF. Written as DNA, the CDR3 is TGTGCCACCTCCCCCGACAGCTCCTACAATGAGCAGTTCTTC.

The CDR3 DNA follows: TGCAGCGTAGCCGGGACAGGGGGCACTGAGCAGTTCTTC. It is translated as CSVAGTGGTEQFF. The V call is TRBV29-1, the J call TRBJ2-1, with 12 bases lining up with TRBD1. V shed 6 bases, J shed 9 bases, and the junction held 6 bases outside the gene matches. The CDR3 spans 13 residues. Germline lookup yields CDR1 SQVTM and CDR2 ANQGSEA.